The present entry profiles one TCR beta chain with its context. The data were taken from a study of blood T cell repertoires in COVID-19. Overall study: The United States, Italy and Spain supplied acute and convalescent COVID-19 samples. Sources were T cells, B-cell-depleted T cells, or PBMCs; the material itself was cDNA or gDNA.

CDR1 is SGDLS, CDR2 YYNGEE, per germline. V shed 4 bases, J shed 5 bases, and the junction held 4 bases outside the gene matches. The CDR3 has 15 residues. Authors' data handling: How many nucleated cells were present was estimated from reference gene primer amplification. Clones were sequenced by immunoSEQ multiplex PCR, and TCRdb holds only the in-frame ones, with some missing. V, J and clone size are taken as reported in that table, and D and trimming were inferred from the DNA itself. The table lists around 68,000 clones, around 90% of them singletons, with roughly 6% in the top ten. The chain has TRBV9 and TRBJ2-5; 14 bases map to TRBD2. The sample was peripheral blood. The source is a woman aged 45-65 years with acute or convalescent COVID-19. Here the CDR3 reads CASSPGLAGVETQYF. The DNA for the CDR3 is TGTGCCAGCAGCCCGGGACTAGCGGGAGTGGAGACCCAGTACTTC.